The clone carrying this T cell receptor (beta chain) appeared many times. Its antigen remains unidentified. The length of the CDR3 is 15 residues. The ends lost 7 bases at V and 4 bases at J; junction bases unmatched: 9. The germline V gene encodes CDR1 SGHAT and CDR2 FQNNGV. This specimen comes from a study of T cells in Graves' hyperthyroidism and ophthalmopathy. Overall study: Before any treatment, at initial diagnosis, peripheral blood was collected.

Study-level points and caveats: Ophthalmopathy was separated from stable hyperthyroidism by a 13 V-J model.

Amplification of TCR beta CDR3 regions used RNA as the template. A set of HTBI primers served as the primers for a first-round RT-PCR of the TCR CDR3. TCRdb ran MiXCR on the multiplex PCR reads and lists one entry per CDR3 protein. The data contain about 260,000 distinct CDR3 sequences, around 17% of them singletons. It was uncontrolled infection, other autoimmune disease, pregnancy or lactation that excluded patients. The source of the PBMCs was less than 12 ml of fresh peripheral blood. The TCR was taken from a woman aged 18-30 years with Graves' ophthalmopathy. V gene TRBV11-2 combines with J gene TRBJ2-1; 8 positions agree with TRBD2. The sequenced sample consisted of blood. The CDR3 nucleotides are TGTGCCAGCACCAAAATAGCGGGATCGTACAATGAGCAGTTCTTC. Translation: CASTKIAGSYNEQFF.